This entry features one TCR beta chain sequence. This clone's antigen is unknown. No base qualities exist here, and no much larger clone lies one base off it. The cohort comprised fewer than 700 healthy bone marrow donors. All cohort members were sampled while nominally healthy, although unrecorded immune exposures were likely present. The donor was CMV seropositive and belonged to the group of about 290 seropositive cohort members. A peripheral blood sample was provided by each donor, and peripheral blood mononuclear cells were used for TCR beta sequencing. Genomic DNA extraction from the blood cell samples was performed with the Qiagen DNeasy Blood Extraction Kit. The sample originates from a study of cytomegalovirus exposure and HLA in healthy donors (TCRdb year 2017). As for the study more broadly: In an earlier analysis of 450 to 750 of the donors, 276 Gb of sequence data and some 100 million unique TCR beta sequences from about 180 million T cells were reported. The genetic ancestry cluster associated with self-reported Caucasian donors included around 76% of the 398 genotyped donors. Roughly 5 DR-DQ haplotypes were handled as single units for association and clustering, since linkage in the cohort was strong. An early release covering about 600 HLA-typed donors comprised about 300 gigabases of sequencing data and tens of millions of unique TCR sequences. Genome-wide SNP genotypes for about 65% of the 666 donors were used in a later genetic analysis, which treated that subset as a discovery cohort. In the later analysis, no new phenotypic data were used to find candidate immune exposures; instead, reliance was placed on TCR beta sequences and their occurrence across donors. The study was designed to test whether signatures of past pathogen exposure could be identified by cataloging public T cell receptors. Donor age, sex, ethnicity and CMV serostatus were collected together with the repertoire data. Typing coverage varied by locus: roughly 629-630 donors for A, B, C, DRB1 and DQB1; around 560 for DQA1; approximately 570 for DPA1; approximately 470 for DPB1. Using immunosequencing, the study profiled T cell repertoires from roughly 650 subjects and related those repertoires to cytomegalovirus serostatus. To predict cytomegalovirus infection status, the study combined high-throughput TCR immunosequencing, statistical association of individual TCRs with disease status, and machine learning. HLA typing included class I and class II loci at four-digit resolution. A later analysis re-examined previously published TCR beta repertoires from 600 to 700 donors and added high-resolution HLA genotyping to investigate patterns of TCR occurrence. Among 398 genotyped donors of the cohort, an average of roughly 240,000 unique TCR beta nucleotide sequences were sequenced per donor, about a sixth of them non-productive. Every discovery cohort repertoire had been produced on one sequencing platform. In addition to the first cohort of approximately 650 subjects, a separate validation cohort of 120 different subjects was used. An earlier analysis of around 580 of the donors used high-throughput TCR beta sequencing to judge whether each TCR beta V gene segment behaved as functional or pseudogenic. Here is what the overall study found, with its caveats: In a later analysis, HLA-associated TCR beta chains showed more clonal expansion and lower generation probabilities than non-associated chains that were equally common. A group of highly shared sequence variants was considered likely to be a technical artifact of the sequencing pipeline. The only immune exposure information available for the cohort was CMV serostatus. A further reported finding was that TCR beta sequences accurately predicted the HLA-A and HLA-B alleles for most subjects in the first cohort. Linkage disequilibrium might explain the correlated functional status among segregating V segments, but an unknown experimental factor could not be ruled out. The earlier analysis of 587 of the donors excluded over 15 rarely observed V segments, including chromosome 9 orphons, because counts were too low. According to a later analysis, TCR association rates differed among HLA loci, with DRB1 alleles showing the most associated TCRs and HLA-C alleles showing the fewest. The cohort was sequenced for TCR beta chains only, and without alpha or paired-chain data the features that could be detected were limited. Broadly in line with IMGT annotations, most TCR beta V segments showed up in productive rearrangements about 87% or about 30% of the time in an earlier analysis of approximately 640 of the donors. Strong co-occurrence of HLA alleles, especially DR and DQ, made assigning TCR associations to individual alleles difficult. According to a later analysis, most CMV-associated TCR beta chains appeared to be HLA-restricted, and the HLA associations seemed to be driven largely by CMV exposure. In a later genetic analysis, fewer N-insertions in productive TCRs were reported among donors in an Asian-associated ancestry cluster than the roughly 700-donor mean. Because some donors lacked HLA typing at each locus, the association tests relied only on the typed subset. The study listed 150 to 200 TCR beta chains as associated with cytomegalovirus. In a later analysis, 16,951 TCR beta sequences were associated with specific HLA alleles at a false discovery rate of 0.05. A later genetic analysis associated a missense DCLRE1C variant with V-gene and J-gene trimming of TCR beta chains, and an independent cohort replicated the association. In vitro tests confirmed that three of the cytomegalovirus-associated TCR beta chains recognize cytomegalovirus antigens. The authors suggested that the approach could potentially be generalized to other disease states and immunological phenotypes. Roughly uniform sequencing depth across donors was assumed in presence/absence analyses, although this assumption may not hold. Cytomegalovirus status was reported to be diagnosed by the classifier with high specificity and sensitivity in both the original and validation cohorts. Most TCR sequences were observed very rarely across donors, whereas some public TCRs were present in many individuals. Several of the top co-occurrence clusters appeared to be linked to parvovirus B19, influenza, CMV and Epstein-Barr virus, according to a later analysis.

Libraries were made using the immunoSEQ multiplex PCR assay. A mixture of 60 forward primers for TCR Vbeta segments and 13 reverse primers for TCR Jbeta segments was used in the multiplex PCR. Amplification of the CDR3 region of rearranged TCR beta genes was performed with a multiplex PCR assay on genomic DNA. On the Illumina HiSeq System, the amplified TCR beta libraries were sequenced as 87-base-pair reads. Turning to the authors' computational methods: A later analysis tallied approximately 87 million unique TCR beta chains across the 666 repertoires, and about 12 million of those chains were shared by two or more donors. Raw reads were error-corrected and collapsed into unique sequences by a nearest-neighbor algorithm in which closely related sequences were merged to remove PCR and sequencing errors. Alignment of CDR3 sequences to IMGT reference sequences was used to assign V, D and J gene segments. Each retained sequence needed at least a six-nucleotide match to both a V gene segment and a J gene segment. A rearrangement was called productive if the CDR3 had no stop codons and remained in frame with V and J, and every other rearrangement was called non-productive. Following IMGT convention, CDR3 was defined as the stretch from the second conserved V-encoded cysteine up to the conserved J-encoded phenylalanine. The earlier analysis of roughly 590 of the donors excluded sequences that lacked an unambiguous match to a single V gene segment. An earlier analysis of some 610 of the donors called V segments functional above 56.7% productive rearrangements and segregating when the between-donor standard deviation exceeded 5%. To diagnose cytomegalovirus status from the catalog of TCR beta chain sequences, a statistical classification framework was built. In a later analysis, V and J genes were assigned by comparing TCR nucleotide sequences against IMGT/GENE-DB human TR gene sequences. In a later analysis, CDR3 sequences and most-parsimonious VDJ recombination scenarios were assigned using the TCRdist pipeline. In a later analysis, each TCR beta chain was defined by its CDR3 amino acid sequence together with its V-gene family, and reads without a unique V-gene family were excluded. A later analysis removed several hundred highly shared, low-generation-probability nucleotide sequences to deal with suspected cross-contamination and a sequencing artifact. A later analysis calculated a clonal expansion index for each public chain from normalized within-repertoire ranks of inferred template counts. Generation probabilities in a later analysis came from a VDJ recombination model fitted to out-of-frame rearrangements, and those results were checked against IGoR. Hypergeometric tests were used in a later analysis to score TCR-TCR, TCR-HLA and TCR-CMV co-occurrence, with a repertoire-size bias correction applied to the TCR pairs. A later analysis estimated false discovery rates by permuting HLA or CMV assignments 20 times. In a later analysis, co-occurring TCRs were grouped using DBSCAN, and TCRdist sequence similarity was added for clustering within HLA-allele-positive subsets. For co-occurrence clustering, repertoires with fewer than 30,000 or more than 120,000 public chains were excluded, along with roughly 5 repertoires with anomalous nucleotide sharing. TCRdb carries this immuneACCESS record with in-frame sequences only. Its versions omit some clonotypes, under half of them owing to an unresolved V gene in the studies checked, with the rest unexplained. That table furnishes V, J and clone size, whereas the DNA furnished D and trimming. The sample has about 110,000 clones on record, roughly 76% of them singletons. The top ten constitute 7% to 9% of the sample.

What was sequenced was PBMCs. This clonotype originated in a woman in her 50s in good health and CMV-seropositive.

At the DNA level, the sequence is TGTGCCAGCAGCTTAGCACAGGGGGCTCGGGAGCAGTACTTC. The translation is CASSLAQGAREQYF. The chain is made from TRBV7-9 and TRBJ2-5, and TRBD1 aligns with 9 junction nucleotides. The germline V gene encodes CDR1 SEHNR and CDR2 FQNEAQ (reference sequence). V ends up 0 bases short and J 11 bases short, with an unmatched junction base count of 7. The CDR3 measures 14 amino acids from cysteine to phenylalanine. CDR3 DNA is the only sequence kept; it has 42 bases, read in frame from the first base.